This is a list of T cell receptor beta chains from one sample in a study of cytomegalovirus exposure and HLA in healthy donors. Generated by immunoSEQ multiplex PCR, the TCRdb table keeps only in-frame clones and is missing some. The table records 150,000 to 200,000 clones, approximately 70% of them present only once. The sample consisted of PBMCs. The receptors derive from a woman aged 40 to 50 in good health and CMV-seropositive. The CDR3 runs from the conserved cysteine through the conserved F or W. Each record gives: clone size, J gene, D gene, V gene, CDR3 length, CDR3 protein, CDR3 DNA. The D gene is left open where the match is weak. For some rows the clone size is stated as once, few or many, or as a class when expanded; others skip it.

>.|TRBJ2-1|TRBD2|TRBV4-1|18
CASSQGAGRTRGMPEQFF
TGCGCCAGCAGCCAAGGGGCTGGTAGGACTAGAGGGATGCCTGAGCAGTTCTTC
>.|TRBJ2-2|.|TRBV7-2|11
CASSKPGELFF
TGTGCCAGCAGCAAGCCCGGGGAGCTGTTTTTT
>.|TRBJ1-4|TRBD1|TRBV5-5|15
CASTRRGQSNEKLFF
TGTGCCAGCACCCGAAGGGGACAGTCCAATGAAAAACTGTTTTTT
>.|TRBJ2-1|TRBD2|TRBV6-1|12
CASSGLADEQFF
TGTGCCAGCAGCGGACTAGCCGATGAGCAGTTCTTC
>.|TRBJ1-2|TRBD1|TRBV27|17
CASSPQTGGKNPNGYTF
TGTGCCAGCAGTCCTCAGACAGGGGGCAAGAACCCTAATGGCTACACCTTC
>.|TRBJ1-2|TRBD1|TRBV18|16
CASSGRDRGYPYGYTF
TGTGCCAGCTCAGGCCGGGACAGGGGCTACCCCTATGGCTACACCTTC
>.|TRBJ1-3|TRBD1|TRBV4-2|18
CASSQEAFSGGPGNTIYF
TGTGCCAGCAGCCAAGAAGCCTTCTCAGGGGGACCTGGAAACACCATATATTTT
>.|TRBJ2-5|TRBD2|TRBV4-2|16
CASSQGALAEQETQYF
TGTGCCAGCAGCCAAGGAGCTCTAGCGGAACAAGAGACCCAGTACTTC
>.|TRBJ2-3|.|TRBV14|15
CASSQGAYSTDTQYF
TGTGCCAGCAGCCAAGGGGCATACAGCACAGATACGCAGTATTTT
>.|TRBJ1-1|.|TRBV28|14
CASTPGGMLTEAFF
TGTGCCAGCACGCCGGGGGGGATGCTGACTGAAGCTTTCTTT
>.|TRBJ1-5|.|TRBV2|13
CASRRDGNQPQNF
TGTGCCAGCAGGCGGGACGGCAATCAGCCCCAGAATTTT
>.|TRBJ2-5|.|TRBV7-2|14
CASSLEDFQETQYF
TGTGCCAGCAGCTTAGAAGACTTCCAAGAGACCCAGTACTTC
>.|TRBJ2-2|.|TRBV6-5|15
CATLPPRANTGELFF
TGTGCCACCCTTCCCCCTCGGGCGAACACCGGGGAGCTGTTTTTT
>.|TRBJ2-7|.|TRBV7-2|14
CASSLAPASREQYF
TGTGCCAGCAGCCTAGCCCCCGCTAGCCGCGAGCAGTACTTC
>.|TRBJ1-4|.|TRBV5-6|12
CASSFQEEKLFF
TGTGCCAGCAGCTTCCAAGAGGAAAAACTGTTTTTT
>few|TRBJ2-5|.|TRBV7-9|16
CASSPRQLTFQETQYF
TGTGCCAGCAGCCCGAGACAGCTTACCTTCCAAGAGACCCAGTACTTC
>.|TRBJ2-3|.|TRBV28|12
CASTDYLHTQYF
TGTGCCAGCACCGACTACCTCCATACGCAGTATTTT
>.|TRBJ1-5|.|TRBV28|14
CASSRGQSNQPQHF
TGTGCCAGCAGCCGCGGACAGAGTAATCAGCCCCAGCATTTT
>few|TRBJ1-1|.|TRBV11-2|13
CASSRSGDTEAFF
TGTGCCAGCAGTCGGAGCGGGGACACTGAAGCTTTCTTT
>.|TRBJ2-1|TRBD2|TRBV7-9|17
CASSLALGLALNNEQFF
TGTGCCAGCAGCTTAGCGCTTGGACTAGCGTTAAACAATGAGCAGTTCTTC
>.|TRBJ1-1|.|TRBV6-5|16
CASSYSAGYMNTEAFF
TGTGCCAGCAGTTACTCCGCGGGCTATATGAACACTGAAGCTTTCTTT
>.|TRBJ2-2|.|TRBV5-6|12
CASSLLSGELFF
TGTGCCAGCAGCCTACTGTCCGGGGAGCTGTTTTTT
>.|TRBJ1-1|.|TRBV7-2|13
CASSLGQGYEAFF
TGTGCCAGCAGCTTAGGGCAGGGGTATGAAGCTTTCTTT
>.|TRBJ2-7|.|TRBV28|17
CASSTGAGTFHSYEQYF
TGTGCCAGCAGTACCGGCGCCGGGACTTTCCACTCCTACGAGCAGTACTTC
>.|TRBJ2-3|.|TRBV19|17
CASSIFPGVESTDTQYF
TGTGCCAGTAGTATATTCCCAGGGGTTGAGAGCACAGATACGCAGTATTTT
>.|TRBJ1-2|.|TRBV19|12
CASRERSYGYTF
TGTGCCAGTAGGGAGAGGTCCTATGGCTACACCTTC
>.|TRBJ2-2|.|TRBV6-1|13
CASIIWNTGELFF
TGTGCCAGCATTATCTGGAACACCGGGGAGCTGTTTTTT
>.|TRBJ2-5|TRBD2|TRBV5-1|16
CASSLRLAGGQETQYF
TGCGCCAGCAGCTTGAGACTAGCGGGGGGCCAAGAGACCCAGTACTTC
>once|TRBJ2-1|TRBD1|TRBV19|17
CASISPTRTGDYNEQFF
TGTGCCAGTATCTCACCTACAAGGACAGGGGACTACAATGAGCAGTTCTTC
>.|TRBJ1-5|.|TRBV19|15
CASSTLGLSNQPQHF
TGTGCCAGTAGTACCCTGGGGCTCAGCAATCAGCCCCAGCATTTT
>.|TRBJ2-5|.|TRBV5-4|13
CASSWEYQETQYF
TGTGCCAGCAGCTGGGAGTACCAAGAGACCCAGTACTTC
>.|TRBJ2-7|.|TRBV4-3|16
CASSQEEIGRGYEQYF
TGCGCCAGCAGCCAAGAGGAAATCGGCAGGGGCTACGAGCAGTACTTC
>few|TRBJ2-1|TRBD1|TRBV7-2|16
CASTKRVAGGVNEQFF
TGTGCCAGCACCAAGAGGGTGGCAGGGGGTGTGAATGAGCAGTTCTTC
>.|TRBJ2-7|.|TRBV14|19
CASSQEGSRGRTRVYEQYF
TGTGCCAGCAGCCAAGAGGGGAGCAGGGGCCGCACCAGGGTCTACGAGCAGTACTTC
>.|TRBJ2-2|TRBD1|TRBV25-1|15
CASSVTGGIPGELFF
TGTGCCAGCAGTGTGACAGGGGGCATCCCCGGGGAGCTGTTTTTT
>few|TRBJ1-1|.|TRBV6-5|14
CASAPQEINTEAFF
TGTGCCAGCGCACCACAGGAAATCAACACTGAAGCTTTCTTT
>.|TRBJ2-1|.|TRBV7-2|14
CASSLGDKAGEQFF
TGTGCCAGCAGCTTAGGGGACAAGGCGGGTGAGCAGTTCTTC
>.|TRBJ2-1|TRBD2|TRBV7-2|18
CASSPGTSGSGSYNEQFF
TGTGCCAGCAGCCCAGGGACTAGCGGGTCGGGTTCCTACAATGAGCAGTTCTTC
>.|TRBJ1-2|.|TRBV28|14
CASSFAGQIYGYTF
TGTGCCAGCAGTTTTGCCGGACAGATCTATGGCTACACCTTC
>.|TRBJ2-7|.|TRBV27|13
CASSRDSAYEQYF
TGTGCCAGCAGTCGAGACTCCGCCTACGAGCAGTACTTC
>.|TRBJ1-5|.|TRBV6-4|15
CASSEGGDGITPQHF
TGTGCCAGCAGTGAAGGAGGGGATGGAATCACCCCCCAGCATTTT
>.|TRBJ2-7|TRBD2|TRBV18|17
CASSFTTSGGTPYEQYF
TGTGCCAGCTCATTTACAACTAGCGGGGGGACCCCTTACGAGCAGTACTTC
>.|TRBJ2-2|.|TRBV2|12
CASSSGVGELFF
TGTGCCAGCAGTTCAGGGGTCGGGGAGCTGTTTTTT
>.|TRBJ2-7|TRBD2|TRBV19|13
CASSIGAGGEQYF
TGTGCCAGTAGTATAGGAGCGGGGGGCGAGCAGTACTTC
>.|TRBJ2-2|.|TRBV5-1|16
CASSSDGQGGTGELFF
TGCGCCAGCAGCTCGGACGGACAGGGAGGGACCGGGGAGCTGTTTTTT
>.|TRBJ1-2|TRBD1|TRBV11-3|14
CASSPSTGDYGYTF
TGTGCCAGCAGCCCCTCGACAGGGGACTATGGCTACACCTTC
>.|TRBJ2-2|.|TRBV9|15
CASSVRASVTGELFF
TGTGCCAGCAGCGTAAGGGCTAGCGTAACCGGGGAGCTGTTTTTT
>once|TRBJ1-6|.|TRBV2|14
CASSARLNNSPLHF
TGTGCCAGCAGTGCCAGACTGAATAATTCACCCCTCCACTTT